This is a list of T cell receptor beta chains from one sample in a study of cytomegalovirus exposure and HLA in healthy donors. Sequencing was performed with immunoSEQ multiplex PCR; in TCRdb, only in-frame clones are kept and a portion is missing. The sample lists more than 90,000 clones, about 76% occurring once. What was sequenced was PBMCs. The receptors stem from a man in his thirties or forties in good health and CMV-seropositive. CDR3s leave out the opening cysteine and the closing phenylalanine or tryptophan. The order of the fields is J gene, V gene, CDR3 protein.

>TRBJ2-1|TRBV10-3
AISLSGGGAPNEQF
>TRBJ1-1|TRBV7-2
ASSWGGGVAF
>TRBJ2-5|TRBV6-8
ASSRQGAKTQY
>TRBJ1-6|TRBV27
ASSLSHRGGSPLH
>TRBJ2-7|TRBV11-2
ASRGQGGGYEQY
>TRBJ1-5|TRBV6-1
ASSPEIYSNQPQH
>TRBJ2-7|TRBV9
ASSVGDRGYEQY
>TRBJ1-4|TRBV28
ASQTEEKLF
>TRBJ1-5|TRBV28
ASSSRMTGGSNQPQH
>TRBJ1-1|TRBV18
ASSQGAGPTEAF
>TRBJ2-2|TRBV6-1
ASSRANENTGELF
>TRBJ2-7|TRBV7-6
ASSFGTGGASYEQY
>TRBJ1-6|TRBV9
ASSPTLGGSASPLH
>TRBJ1-2|TRBV18
ASSPDQMATMDYT
>TRBJ1-5|TRBV6-1
ASSGRLLGLGQPQH
>TRBJ2-1|TRBV5-1
ASRADRGTYNEQF
>TRBJ1-1|TRBV5-1
ASERGGARTEAF
>TRBJ2-3|TRBV6-6
ASSSGLASTDTQY
>TRBJ1-1|TRBV2
ASPGTGIMNTEAF
>TRBJ2-3|TRBV5-6
ASSFPSGVIGAQY
>TRBJ2-2|TRBV27
ASSLSPSNTGELF
>TRBJ1-5|TRBV6-1
ASSEPQGHQPQH
>TRBJ2-5|TRBV5-1
ASSFREGGETQY
>TRBJ2-3|TRBV7-9
ASRRSGTGTHLYTDTQY
>TRBJ1-5|TRBV2
ASSGQGGRSNQPQH
>TRBJ1-5|TRBV7-9
ASSLGQGENQPQH
>TRBJ1-1|TRBV5-1
ASRGGQAARTEAF